Listed here are 24 T cell receptor beta chains from one sample, sequenced in a study of blood T cell repertoires in COVID-19. Method: immunoSEQ multiplex PCR; TCRdb's copy keeps in-frame clones and lacks some. This repertoire shows about 95,000 clones, over 70% found once; its top ten account for 20% to 25%. Sequenced sample: peripheral blood. These receptors came from a man at least 80 years old with active or convalescent COVID-19.

The V call is TRBV6-4, the J call TRBJ2-1; 12 nucleotides line up with TRBD2. Germline CDR1 MRHNA, CDR2 SNTAGT. Germline trimming cut 5 bases from V and 8 bases from J; bases unmatched to any gene: 7. The CDR3 is 15 amino acids. CDR3 sequence: CASSPLAGGVYEQFF. For the CDR3, the DNA is TGTGCCAGCAGTCCACTAGCGGGGGGAGTGTATGAGCAGTTCTTC.

This clone was detected once. V usage is TRBV3-1 (or the pseudogene TRBV3-2) and J usage is TRBJ1-1, with D hard to call. V was pared by 0 bases and J by 6 bases, with 5 bases between. Germline V gene sequence: CDR1 LGHDT, CDR2 YNNKEL (reference sequence). The CDR3 runs to 12 residues. CDR3 loop: CASSQDWPEAFF. Here the CDR3 DNA reads TGTGCCAGCAGCCAAGATTGGCCTGAAGCTTTCTTT.

This clone showed up just once. This chain connects TRBV5-6 to TRBJ2-2; the D is unclear. V was cut by 4 bases and J by 0 bases, with 4 bases left in between. The length of the CDR3 is 13 residues. The germline gives CDR1 SGHDT, CDR2 YYEEEE. CDR3: CASSLPNTGELFF. CDR3 DNA: TGTGCCAGCAGCCTCCCGAACACCGGGGAGCTGTTTTTT. Complete variable domain (other parts from reference TRBV5-6 and TRBJ2-2): DAGVTQSPTHLIKTRGQQVTLRCSPKSGHDTVSWYQQALGQGPQFIFQYYEEEERQRGNFPDRFSGHQFPNYSSELNVNALLLGDSALYLCASSLPNTGELFFGEGSRLTVL.

This clone was picked up a small number of times. Within the sample, other DNA sequences also encode this same CDR3. V and J are TRBV5-6 and TRBJ2-7; 11 nucleotides match TRBD1. Germline V gene sequence: CDR1 SGHDT, CDR2 YYEEEE. With 3 bases clipped from V and 3 bases from J, the junction kept 5 bases outside the gene matches. The CDR3 consists of 15 residues. Here the CDR3 DNA reads TGTGCCAGCAGCTGGACAGGGGGCTCCGGCTACGAGCAGTACTTC. Residues: CASSWTGGSGYEQYF.

The chain combines TRBV4-1 with TRBJ2-3; TRBD2 aligns across 8 bases. This CDR3 has 17 amino acids. J was trimmed by 4 bases and V by 1 base; bases with no gene match: 10. Germline-derived CDR1 and CDR2 are MGHRA and YSYEKL. In nucleotides, the CDR3 is TGCGCCAGCAGCCAAGCCGTGGGCGGGGGGATCGCAGATACGCAGTATTTT. Translating gives CASSQAVGGGIADTQYF.

The chain uses TRBV9 and TRBJ2-1; D gene uncertain. The CDR3 has 13 residues. Trimming removed 4 bases from V and 4 bases from J, with 9 bases in between. Germline CDR1 and CDR2: SGDLS and YYNGEE. In DNA form, the CDR3 reads TGTGCCAGCAGCCCCGGTGGTTACAATGAGCAGTTCTTC. This gives the protein CASSPGGYNEQFF.

V and J are TRBV7-2 and TRBJ2-7; TRBD2 matches at 10 bases. The CDR3 loop spans 15 amino acids. Germline lookup yields CDR1 SGHTA and CDR2 FQGNSA. V lost 5 bases and J lost 6; bases outside the gene matches: 10. The CDR3 spells CASSPTGTSAPEQYF. CDR3 in DNA: TGTGCCAGCAGCCCTACCGGGACTAGCGCGCCCGAGCAGTACTTC.

The gene calls are TRBV6-5 and TRBJ2-7; tentatively, D is TRBD2 (5 bases). Germline CDR1 and CDR2: MNHEY and SVGAGI. Trimming took 6 bases from V and 0 from J, leaving 15 bases between them. CDR3 length: 15 amino acids. In DNA, the CDR3 is TGTGCCAGCAGCCGGGGTAGTTGGGGCTCCTACGAGCAGTACTTC. Its protein is CASSRGSWGSYEQYF.

J is TRBJ1-1 and V is TRBV18; a possible D gene is TRBD1 (6 bases). This CDR3 contains 16 residues. V was trimmed by 3 bases and J by 4 bases, leaving 18 bases between them. Germline V gives CDR1 KGHSH, CDR2 LQKENI. The CDR3 bases are TGTGCCAGCTCACCCGCGAGCGGGGGGCTGGGCACTGAAGCTTTCTTT. This translates into CASSPASGGLGTEAFF.

This clone was found a few times. V is TRBV2 and J is TRBJ1-1; 8 bases agree with TRBD1. With V trimmed by 6 bases and J by 5 bases, 8 bases remained unmatched. CDR1 is SNHLY, CDR2 FYNNEI, per germline. This CDR3 is 14 amino acids long. In DNA, the CDR3 is TGTGCCAGCAGCCTGCTCAGGGGGCTTACTGAAGCTTTCTTT. It yields the protein CASSLLRGLTEAFF.

The chain has TRBV4-3 and TRBJ2-1, with 7 bases lining up with TRBD1. With 6 bases clipped from V and 8 bases from J, the junction kept 10 bases outside the gene matches. Germline V gene sequence: CDR1 LGHNA, CDR2 YSLEER. CDR3 length: 14 residues. The CDR3 spells CASRPDRLGYEQFF. For the CDR3, the DNA is TGCGCCAGCAGACCGGACAGGTTAGGCTATGAGCAGTTCTTC.

This clone counts as medium-sized. The rearrangement joins TRBV7-3 to TRBJ1-1, with unresolved D. Between the trimmed V and J ends, which lost 2 bases and 0 bases, there was a span of 7 bases. Germline V gene sequence: CDR1 SGHTA, CDR2 FQGTGA. This CDR3 comprises 14 residues. CDR3: CASSLSVMNTEAFF. In nucleotides, the CDR3 is TGTGCCAGCAGCTTATCGGTTATGAACACTGAAGCTTTCTTT.

This clone has only a few counts. The chain uses TRBV28 and TRBJ1-1; unclear D gene. V lost 3 bases, J lost 9 bases, and 11 bases lay in between. CDR1 is MDHEN and CDR2 is SYDVKM in the germline V gene. There are 12 residues in the CDR3. Here the CDR3 reads CASSFGVGKAFF. Written as DNA, the CDR3 is TGTGCCAGCAGTTTCGGGGTAGGGAAAGCTTTCTTT.

The rearrangement links TRBV28 to TRBJ1-2; D is uncertain. V lost 4 bases and J lost 4, with 19 bases in between. CDR1 and CDR2 (germline): MDHEN, SYDVKM. CDR3 length: 16 amino acids. The CDR3 region has the DNA TGTGCCAGCAGTTCCAGTCCCGATATCTGGGCCTATGGCTACACCTTC. Its translation is CASSSSPDIWAYGYTF.

V gene TRBV5-8 combines with J gene TRBJ1-1; 7 bases line up with TRBD1. From germline, CDR1 is SGHTS and CDR2 YDEGEE. V was pared by 0 bases and J by 0 bases, with 11 bases of the junction left unmatched. This CDR3 region has 18 residues. CDR3 in amino acids: CASSLAVGGRILNTEAFF. DNA of the CDR3: TGTGCCAGCAGCTTGGCCGTAGGGGGCAGGATATTGAACACTGAAGCTTTCTTT.

The genes are TRBV4-3 and TRBJ1-2; D not resolved. The ends were cut back, 1 base at V and 3 bases at J, with 9 bases in the middle. This CDR3 region has 14 residues. Germline V gene sequence: CDR1 LGHNA, CDR2 YSLEER. The CDR3 loop reads CASSQAPGYYGYTF. In DNA form, the CDR3 reads TGCGCCAGCAGCCAAGCACCAGGTTACTATGGCTACACCTTC.

This chain connects TRBV7-9 to TRBJ2-3, with D unresolved. The germline CDR1 and CDR2 sequences are SEHNR and FQNEAQ (reference sequence). CDR3 length: 16 residues. The V gene lost 1 base and the J gene lost 7 bases, with 18 bases spanning the gap. CDR3 bases: TGTGCCAGCAGCTTAGGCTCCCTTCCTCCGCGGAATACGCAGTATTTT. Protein product: CASSLGSLPPRNTQYF.

The chain joins TRBV7-3 to TRBJ2-2; a weak D match, TRBD1 (5 bases). The CDR3 has 17 residues. The ends were cut back, 5 bases at V and 5 bases at J, with 21 bases in the middle. Germline CDR1 and CDR2: SGHTA and FQGTGA. The CDR3 protein is CASSPPGGGAWTGELFF. The CDR3, as DNA: TGTGCCAGCAGCCCCCCAGGTGGTGGGGCTTGGACCGGGGAGCTGTTTTTT.

The rearrangement links TRBV21-1 to TRBJ2-2; TRBD2 is taken as the D call from the table, unchecked against the DNA. TRBV21-1 has pseudogene status. CDR3 length equals 16 residues. In nucleotides, the CDR3 is TGTGCCAACCTAATAAAGCCAGGGAGGGACACCGGGGAGCTGTTTTTT. Translating gives CANLIKPGRDTGELFF.

This chain joins TRBV5-5 and TRBJ2-5, with D tentatively TRBD2 (6 bases). The CDR3 extends over 14 amino acids. The V gene's germline CDR1 is SGHKS and CDR2 YYEKEE (reference sequence). The germline V and J ends were trimmed by 1 base and 5 bases, with 12 bases remaining between them. The CDR3 sequence: CASSLLAAWETQYF. The DNA of the CDR3 is TGTGCCAGCAGCTTGTTAGCGGCCTGGGAGACCCAGTACTTC.

The chain employs TRBV5-4 and TRBJ1-4; tentative D call: TRBD1 (6 bases). Germline CDR1 reads SGHNT; CDR2 reads YYREEE (reference sequence). Trimming cost V 4 bases and J 6 bases, with 16 bases left between them. The CDR3 spans 15 residues. The CDR3 DNA reads TGTGCCAGCAGCCAAACAGGGAAGGGTGATGAAAAACTGTTTTTT. It yields the protein CASSQTGKGDEKLFF.

A single count supports this clone. The J gene is TRBJ1-3, the V gene TRBV10-1; a weak D match, TRBD1 (5 bases). The CDR3 has 17 amino acids. V was pared by 6 bases and J by 4 bases, with 22 bases between. The germline V gene has CDR1 WNHNN and CDR2 SYGVQD (reference sequence). CDR3 DNA: TGCGCCAGCAGCCAGGGACCGGGGGAGTCTTCGGGAAACACCATATATTTT. This sequence encodes CASSQGPGESSGNTIYF.

This clone occurred a few times. The chain carries TRBV7-2 and TRBJ2-2, with D unresolved. Germline-derived CDR1 and CDR2 are SGHTA and FQGNSA. Trimming left V 1 base short and J 9 bases short, with 9 bases between. CDR3 length: 13 amino acids. CDR3 amino acids: CASSLERARELFF. CDR3 nucleotide sequence: TGTGCCAGCAGCTTAGAGCGAGCCAGGGAGCTGTTTTTT.

The gene calls are TRBV7-8 and TRBJ1-6, with 9 nucleotides matching TRBD1. Looked up from germline, CDR1 is SGHVS and CDR2 is FQNEAQ. The CDR3 is 15 amino acids. J was trimmed by 5 bases and V by 5 bases; bases with no gene match: 4. CDR3 amino acids: CASSGRQGDNSPLHF. CDR3 DNA: TGTGCCAGCAGCGGGCGACAGGGGGATAATTCACCCCTCCACTTT. Combining the CDR3 with reference TRBV7-8 and TRBJ1-6 gives the whole variable domain GAGVSQSPRYKVAKRGQDVALRCDPISGHVSLFWYQQALGQGPEFLTYFQNEAQLDKSGLPSDRFFAERPEGSVSTLKIQRTQQEDSAVYLCASSGRQGDNSPLHFGNGTRLTVT.